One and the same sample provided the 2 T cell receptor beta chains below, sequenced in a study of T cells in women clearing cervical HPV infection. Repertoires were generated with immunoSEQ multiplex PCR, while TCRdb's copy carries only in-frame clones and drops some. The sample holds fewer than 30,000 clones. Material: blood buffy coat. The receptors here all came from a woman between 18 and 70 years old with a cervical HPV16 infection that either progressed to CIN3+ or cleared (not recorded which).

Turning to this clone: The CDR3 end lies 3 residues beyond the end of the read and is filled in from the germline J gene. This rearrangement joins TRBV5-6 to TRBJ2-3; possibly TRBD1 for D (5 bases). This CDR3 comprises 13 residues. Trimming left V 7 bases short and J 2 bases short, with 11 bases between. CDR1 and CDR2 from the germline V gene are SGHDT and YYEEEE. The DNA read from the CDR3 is TGTGCCAGCGGCGACAGACCCACAGATACG. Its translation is CASGDRPTDT. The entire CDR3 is CASGDRPTDTQYF.

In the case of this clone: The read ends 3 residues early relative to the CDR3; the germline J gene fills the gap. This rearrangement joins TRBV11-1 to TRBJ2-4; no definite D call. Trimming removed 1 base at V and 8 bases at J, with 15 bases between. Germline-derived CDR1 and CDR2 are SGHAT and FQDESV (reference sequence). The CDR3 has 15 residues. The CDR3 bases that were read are TGTGCCAGCAGCTTAGACTTCACAGTGAAGGACATT. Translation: CASSLDFTVKDI. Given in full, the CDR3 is CASSLDFTVKDIQYF.